In this sample, the clone carrying this T cell receptor beta chain turned up many times. Its antigen is undetermined. This sample stems from a study of metastatic and nonmetastatic thyroid tumors. At the level of the study: Comparative analysis of repertoires was undertaken across blood and tumor or nodule tissue obtained from malignant and benign thyroid patients.

The germline gives CDR1 SGHVS, CDR2 FNYEAQ. Trimming removed 6 bases at V and 5 bases at J, with 10 bases between. The length of the CDR3 is 12 residues. Study processing details: A classifier of distant metastasis in papillary thyroid cancer was built from CDR3 differences (across clinicopathological groups). TCRdb re-called clones via MiXCR from the PCR reads. The V and J calls shown here were made by TCRdb, not taken from the authors' results. This sample yields 24,000 or so clones, of which 15% to 20% are seen a single time; roughly 4.8% belongs to the top ten. All patients were untreated before thyroid surgery. Study-wide points: Relative to benign nodules, malignant thyroid tumors were reportedly characterized by significantly elevated TCR beta diversity in blood and tumor.

The sequencing sample was made of blood. This clonotype was sampled from a male donor with papillary thyroid cancer or a benign thyroid nodule (not recorded which). Some clones in this sample may be carry-over from other donors' samples. This chain links TRBV7-6 with TRBJ2-5, with TRBD1 as a possible D gene (6 bases). For the CDR3, the DNA is TGTGCCAGCAGTCAAACAGGGGAGACCCAGTACTTC. This sequence encodes CASSQTGETQYF.